The 27 T cell receptor beta chains below were found in one sample sequenced in a study of Ad26.COV2.S vaccination and SARS-CoV-2 variants. Sequencing was performed with immunoSEQ multiplex PCR; in TCRdb, only in-frame clones are kept and a portion is missing. The data contain about 480,000 clones, around nine tenths of them singletons. Treatment denoted: roughly 18 received Ad26.COV2.S at low or high dose, single or two shots; several received placebo; per-sample allocation not given. The study sampled participants on day 63 after the first vaccine or placebo injection. This material consisted of peripheral blood, taken in a trial of Ad26.COV2.S vaccine versus placebo. These receptors were obtained from a person between 18 and 65 years old who received the Ad26.COV2.S COVID-19 vaccine or a placebo.

The rearrangement joins TRBV15 to TRBJ2-2; TRBD2 might be the D (7 bases). CDR1 is LNHNV, CDR2 YYDKDF, per germline (reference sequence). V dropped 5 bases and J dropped 7 bases, with 20 bases sitting between them. There are 16 residues in the CDR3. The DNA of the CDR3 is TGTGCCACCAGCCCCCTAATGGGGGGGCTGAGCGGGGAGCTGTTTTTT. It codes for CATSPLMGGLSGELFF.

The chain combines TRBV11-1 with TRBJ2-2; the match to TRBD2 covers 9 bases. This CDR3 region has 15 residues. Germline V CDR1 and CDR2: SGHAT, FQDESV (reference sequence). With 4 bases clipped from V and 1 base from J, the junction kept 1 base outside the gene matches. As DNA, the CDR3 is TGTGCCAGCAGCTCGACTAGCGGGAACACCGGGGAGCTGTTTTTT. Its protein is CASSSTSGNTGELFF.

This rearrangement joins TRBV28 to TRBJ1-2; D call uncertain. Germline V gene lookup returns CDR1 MDHEN and CDR2 SYDVKM. This CDR3 region has 12 residues. Trimming stripped 6 bases from V and 4 bases from J, with 9 bases between. The chain's CDR3 is CASRESPYGYTF. The CDR3 DNA reads as TGTGCCAGCAGGGAGTCCCCCTATGGCTACACCTTC.

The CDR3 loop reads CATHDPPHNQPQHF. For the CDR3, the DNA is TGTGCCACCCACGACCCACCACATAATCAGCCCCAGCATTTT. The J gene is TRBJ1-5, the V gene TRBV28, with no clear D. Germline V CDR1 and CDR2: MDHEN, SYDVKM. Trimming removed 10 bases from V and 4 bases from J, with 17 bases in between. The CDR3 extends over 14 amino acids.

This CDR3 is CASSRQAGGASYEQYF. DNA of the CDR3: TGTGCCAGCAGCCGCCAAGCGGGAGGGGCCTCCTACGAGCAGTACTTC. The chain recombines TRBV7-2 with TRBJ2-7; 10 bases align to TRBD2. Losses at the gene ends were 5 bases for V and 0 bases for J; bases not matched to a gene: 7. The CDR3 covers 16 residues. Per the germline V gene, CDR1 is SGHTA and CDR2 is FQGNSA.

Comment on this clone: Other DNA sequences in the sample encode the same CDR3. The chain is built from TRBV5-1 and TRBJ2-1; 10 nucleotides agree with TRBD1. V trimming: 4 bases; J trimming: 2 bases; junction bases outside the gene matches: 3. Germline CDR1 and CDR2: SGHRS and YFSETQ. The CDR3 consists of 15 residues. Here the CDR3 DNA reads TGCGCCAGCAGCCCCGGGACAGGGGCCTACAATGAGCAGTTCTTC. This codes for CASSPGTGAYNEQFF.

This clone was observed once. This chain joins TRBV19 and TRBJ2-6, with D possibly called TRBD1 or TRBD2 (7 bases each). Germline V gene lookup returns CDR1 LNHDA and CDR2 SQIVND (reference sequence). The V and J ends lost 3 bases and 1 base respectively, with 10 bases between them. The CDR3 is 16 amino acids. DNA of the CDR3: TGTGCCAGTAGTATCAGGGGGGGATCTGGGGCCAACGTCCTGACTTTC. This gives the protein CASSIRGGSGANVLTF.

This CDR3 reads CASSSRGGYGYTF. The DNA for the CDR3 is TGTGCCAGCAGCTCCCGGGGAGGATATGGCTACACCTTC. The chain uses TRBV9 and TRBJ1-2; D is unclear. The germline CDR1 and CDR2 sequences are SGDLS and YYNGEE. This CDR3 comprises 13 residues. The V end was cut by 4 bases, the J end by 5 bases, with 12 bases between.

The chain employs TRBV11-1 and TRBJ2-6; 8 bases align to TRBD1. The germline V gene encodes CDR1 SGHAT and CDR2 FQDESV (reference sequence). V gave up 5 bases and J gave up 5 bases; unmatched junction bases: 5. The CDR3 loop spans 15 amino acids. The CDR3, as DNA: TGTGCCAGCAGCCCCAGACAGGGGTGGGCCAACGTCCTGACTTTC. Its translation is CASSPRQGWANVLTF.

This chain connects TRBV19 to TRBJ1-2; maybe TRBD1 (6 bases). CDR3 length: 15 amino acids. V was cut by 3 bases and J by 0 bases, with 11 bases left in between. Germline V gene sequence: CDR1 LNHDA, CDR2 SQIVND (reference sequence). The CDR3 sequence is CASSIEGGPNYGYTF. The CDR3 DNA is TGTGCCAGTAGTATTGAAGGGGGACCTAACTATGGCTACACCTTC.

V is TRBV25-1 and J is TRBJ1-5; D unclear. Trimming took off 3 bases at V and 3 bases at J, with 6 bases between the two ends. Germline V gives CDR1 MGHDK, CDR2 SYGVNS. The CDR3 is made up of 13 amino acids. Here the CDR3 reads CASSDRVNQPQHF. The CDR3 nucleotides are TGTGCCAGCAGTGATCGGGTCAATCAGCCCCAGCATTTT.

The V and J genes are TRBV19 and TRBJ2-3, with D possibly matching TRBD2 (5 bases). Germline lookup yields CDR1 LNHDA and CDR2 SQIVND (reference sequence). This CDR3 region has 14 residues. With 2 bases removed from V and 11 bases from J, the gap between germline ends came to 17 bases. CDR3 sequence (DNA): TGTGCCAGTAGTATATTAGTGTGGGGAGTGGAGCAGTATTTT. As protein: CASSILVWGVEQYF. Supplemented by reference TRBV19 and TRBJ2-3, the full variable domain reads DGGITQSPKYLFRKEGQNVTLSCEQNLNHDAMYWYRQDPGQGLRLIYYSQIVNDFQKGDIAEGYSVSREKKESFPLTVTSAQKNPTAFYLCASSILVWGVEQYFGPGTRLTVL.

The chain links TRBV19 to TRBJ2-2; TRBD1 or TRBD2 may be the D gene (6 bases each). The germline V and J ends were trimmed by 6 bases and 7 bases, with 18 bases remaining between them. There are 15 residues in the CDR3. Germline values: CDR1 LNHDA, CDR2 SQIVND (reference sequence). The CDR3: CASRRTEGVGGELFF. For the CDR3, the DNA is TGTGCCAGTAGAAGGACGGAGGGGGTGGGCGGGGAGCTGTTTTTT.

This chain links TRBV5-5 with TRBJ2-1, with 9 bases matching TRBD1. J gave up 1 base and V 4 bases, and 6 bases lay outside the gene matches. The CDR3 extends over 16 amino acids. Germline CDR1 and CDR2: SGHKS and YYEKEE (reference sequence). The DNA of the CDR3 is TGTGCCAGCAGCGCGCCCGGGACAGGGTCCTACAATGAGCAGTTCTTC. It specifies CASSAPGTGSYNEQFF.

This chain links TRBV7-9 with TRBJ1-2; a weak D match, TRBD1 (6 bases). The CDR3 length is 14 residues. Looked up from germline, CDR1 is SEHNR and CDR2 is FQNEAQ (reference sequence). The V and J ends lost 3 bases and 8 bases respectively, with 16 bases between them. The CDR3 sequence is CASSFSTGTDGYTF. The CDR3, as DNA: TGTGCCAGCAGCTTCTCGACAGGCACGGACGGCTACACCTTC.

The chain uses TRBV30 and TRBJ1-5; TRBD1 agrees at 7 bases. The ends lost 4 bases at V and 0 bases at J; junction bases unmatched: 9. CDR1 and CDR2 (germline): GTSNPN, SVGIG (reference sequence). The CDR3 runs 16 residues. CDR3 bases: TGTGCCTGGAATAGGGGGCTTGGGGGTAGCAATCAGCCCCAGCATTTT. The encoded protein is CAWNRGLGGSNQPQHF.

This chain joins TRBV19 and TRBJ2-7, with TRBD2 identical over 8 bases. Germline V gives CDR1 LNHDA, CDR2 SQIVND (reference sequence). With V trimmed by 4 bases and J by 4 bases, 9 bases remained unmatched. There are 15 residues in the CDR3. CDR3 nucleotides: TGTGCCAGTAGTAGATCCGGGGCTAGCGGGTACGAGCAGTACTTC. Residues: CASSRSGASGYEQYF.

This clone was seen just once. V gene TRBV28 combines with J gene TRBJ2-7; possible D gene TRBD1, 6 bases. Germline CDR1 is MDHEN and CDR2 is SYDVKM. Deletions cut 4 bases from V and 2 bases from J, with 6 bases between. The CDR3 sequence is 12 residues long. The CDR3 loop reads CASSWTAYEQYF. CDR3 bases: TGTGCCAGCAGTTGGACAGCCTACGAGCAGTACTTC.

The chain uses TRBV5-1 and TRBJ2-3; TRBD1 matches 10 bases. CDR3 size: 16 residues. J was trimmed by 4 bases and V by 2 bases; bases with no gene match: 7. Germline-derived CDR1 and CDR2 are SGHRS and YFSETQ. The CDR3 here is CASSFAGTGVSDTQYF. The CDR3 bases are TGCGCCAGCAGCTTCGCCGGGACAGGGGTTTCAGATACGCAGTATTTT.

This clone showed up just a few times. The rearrangement joins TRBV21-1 to TRBJ1-3. TRBV21-1 is deemed a pseudogene. This CDR3 spans 17 amino acids. The CDR3 DNA follows: TGTGCCAGCACCAAAGGCGGGGCCAGGAGGACTGGAAACACCATATATTTT. Translated: CASTKGGARRTGNTIYF.

The V gene is TRBV28, the J gene TRBJ2-1; D remains ambiguous. From germline, CDR1 is MDHEN and CDR2 SYDVKM. The CDR3 totals 13 residues. V lost 2 bases, J lost 12 bases, and 14 bases lay in between. The CDR3 nucleotides read TGTGCCAGCAGTTTAGGTGGGGTTCGGTTGCAGTTCTTC. This gives the protein CASSLGGVRLQFF. Variable domain in full (rest from reference TRBV28 and TRBJ2-1): DVKVTQSSRYLVKRTGEKVFLECVQDMDHENMFWYRQDPGLGLRLIYFSYDVKMKEKGDIPEGYSVSREKKERFSLILESASTNQTSMYLCASSLGGVRLQFFGPGTRLTVL.

This rearrangement joins TRBV18 to TRBJ2-3; D unclear. The CDR3 runs 14 residues. CDR1 is KGHSH and CDR2 is LQKENI in the germline V gene. Trimming left V 6 bases short and J 4 bases short, with 14 bases between. The CDR3 here is CASSLVQPPDTQYF. The CDR3 DNA is TGTGCCAGCTCTCTCGTCCAGCCCCCAGATACGCAGTATTTT.

The chain is built from TRBV6-4 and TRBJ2-7; D unresolved. CDR1 and CDR2 from the germline V gene are MRHNA and SNTAGT. Trimming took 2 bases from V and 4 from J, leaving 12 bases between them. The CDR3 contains 14 residues. The CDR3 nucleotides are TGTGCCAGCAGTGACGAGGAAGGCTTGTACGAGCAGTACTTC. Protein product: CASSDEEGLYEQYF.

V usage is TRBV5-4 and J usage is TRBJ2-1; 10 bases map to TRBD2. V trimming: 4 bases; J trimming: 6 bases; junction bases outside the gene matches: 10. Germline V gives CDR1 SGHNT, CDR2 YYREEE (reference sequence). The CDR3 runs 16 residues. The CDR3 bases are TGTGCCAGCAGCCTTCTACTTACTAGCGGGACCAATGAGCAGTTCTTC. Its translation is CASSLLLTSGTNEQFF.

Details on this clone: This sample also contains other DNA sequences that code for the same CDR3. The gene calls are TRBV18 and TRBJ1-5; no reliable D call. With 5 bases removed from V and 5 bases from J, the gap between germline ends came to 4 bases. The CDR3 is made up of 11 amino acids. CDR1 is KGHSH, CDR2 LQKENI, per germline. CDR3 nucleotides: TGTGCCAGCTCATCGGATCAGCCCCAGCATTTT. Amino acid sequence: CASSSDQPQHF.

This CDR3 reads CASRTPGFNSPLHF. The DNA of the CDR3 is TGTGCCAGCAGGACACCGGGATTTAATTCACCCCTCCACTTT. The chain links TRBV11-2 to TRBJ1-6; D is undetermined. Trimming took off 6 bases at V and 6 bases at J, with 12 bases between the two ends. The CDR3 consists of 14 residues. Germline V gene lookup returns CDR1 SGHAT and CDR2 FQNNGV.

The CDR3 bases are TGTGCCAGCAGCCAGGTTGCCTACGAGCAGTACTTC. This sequence encodes CASSQVAYEQYF. V is TRBV7-9 and J is TRBJ2-7; D is undetermined. Germline values: CDR1 SEHNR, CDR2 FQNEAQ (reference sequence). The CDR3 runs to 12 residues. V lost 5 bases and J 2 bases, leaving 7 bases between the germline ends.